This passage covers 27 T cell receptor beta chains from one sample sequenced in a study of T-cell memory formation after mild COVID-19. TCRdb itself ran the 5' RACE reads through MiXCR, one entry per CDR3 protein. The sample consists of approximately 240,000 distinct CDR3 sequences, about 15% of them appearing once. Sequencing was done on a sample of PBMCs or a T cell subset sorted from them (not recorded which). Source of these receptors: a man younger than 30 who had mild COVID-19 (a few samples of this study predate the infection). Cell type and time point are not known.

The rearrangement joins TRBV5-1 to TRBJ2-7; perhaps TRBD1 as D (6 bases). Germline V CDR1 and CDR2: SGHRS, YFSETQ. V gave up 8 bases and J gave up 1 base, with 25 bases separating them. The CDR3 loop spans 17 amino acids. This CDR3 is CASQRGPAEGGSYEQYF. The CDR3 coding sequence is TGCGCCAGTCAAAGAGGGCCCGCCGAAGGGGGTTCCTACGAGCAGTACTTC.

This clonotype was detected a few times. The chain links TRBV4-3 to TRBJ2-1, with 9 bases that match TRBD1. Germline CDR1 reads LGHNA; CDR2 reads YSLEER. This CDR3 region has 18 residues. The junction had 11 bases not matched to a gene; V was cut back by 3 bases and J by 2 bases. CDR3 sequence reads: CASSQARGTGLAYNEQFF. CDR3 bases: TGCGCCAGCAGCCAGGCGCGTGGGACAGGGCTAGCCTACAATGAGCAGTTCTTC.

The chain has TRBV5-1 and TRBJ2-7, with D perhaps TRBD1 or TRBD2 (6 bases each). The length of the CDR3 is 16 residues. Germline CDR1 reads SGHRS; CDR2 reads YFSETQ. The ends were cut back, 0 bases at V and 0 bases at J, with 13 bases in the middle. CDR3 residues: CASSLGVGGPSYEQYF. CDR3 DNA sequence: TGCGCCAGCAGCTTGGGAGTAGGGGGGCCCTCCTACGAGCAGTACTTC.

This clonotype was seen at least ten times. The V gene is TRBV7-2, the J gene TRBJ1-6; unclear D gene. Germline assignment: CDR1 SGHTA and CDR2 FQGNSA. Deletions cut 5 bases from V and 10 bases from J, with 12 bases between. This CDR3 contains 13 residues. The CDR3 loop reads CASSPGWGSPLHF. The CDR3 DNA reads as TGTGCCAGCAGCCCCGGTTGGGGATCACCCCTCCACTTT.

This clonotype has only a few counts. V usage is TRBV27 and J usage is TRBJ1-1, with a possible D match to TRBD1 (6 bases). The CDR3 is made up of 17 amino acids. Germline-derived CDR1 and CDR2 are MNHEY and SMNVEV (reference sequence). Trimming took 9 bases from V and 2 from J, leaving 25 bases between them. The CDR3 loop reads CASSPRLGQLLNTEAFF. The CDR3 bases are TGTGCCAGTAGCCCCCGCCTAGGACAGCTACTAAACACTGAAGCTTTCTTT.

Only a few counts were recorded for this clonotype. The chain uses TRBV6-2 or TRBV6-3 and TRBJ2-3; either TRBD1 or TRBD2 may supply D (5 bases each). The CDR3 consists of 17 residues. Germline assignment: CDR1 MNHEY and CDR2 SVGEGT. Trimming took off 8 bases at V and 0 bases at J, with 21 bases between the two ends. Here the CDR3 DNA reads TGTGCCAGCGGCCCTGTCCCGGGGCCCATTAGCACAGATACGCAGTATTTT. Translating gives CASGPVPGPISTDTQYF.

V gene TRBV11-1 combines with J gene TRBJ2-2; either TRBD1 or TRBD2 may fit D (6 bases each). The CDR3 extends over 16 amino acids. Germline values: CDR1 SGHAT, CDR2 FQDESV (reference sequence). V was trimmed by 3 bases and J by 2 bases, leaving 13 bases between them. The CDR3 is CASSFNVGGNTGELFF. The DNA for the CDR3 is TGTGCCAGCAGCTTTAACGTGGGGGGCAACACCGGGGAGCTGTTTTTT.

The CDR3 protein is CASRTLGRNSPLHF. CDR3 in DNA: TGCGCCAGCAGGACCCTCGGAAGAAATTCACCCCTCCACTTT. The gene calls are TRBV10-2 and TRBJ1-6; no reliable D call. V was trimmed by 6 bases and J by 7 bases, leaving 13 bases between them. Per germline, CDR1 WSHSY and CDR2 SAAADI. This CDR3 contains 14 residues.

This clonotype occurred a few times. The rearrangement uses TRBV29-1 and TRBJ2-7, with D uncertain. From germline, CDR1 is SQVTM and CDR2 ANQGSEA. This CDR3 spans 12 amino acids. The V end lost 3 bases, the J end lost 3 bases, and 9 bases lay between the germline ends. The CDR3 is CSVEDVFYEQYF. The CDR3 DNA reads as TGCAGCGTTGAGGATGTATTCTACGAGCAGTACTTC.

The chain carries TRBV5-1 and TRBJ1-2; D not resolved. V lost 0 bases, J lost 8 bases, and 23 bases lay in between. The CDR3 totals 17 residues. CDR1 is SGHRS and CDR2 is YFSETQ in the germline V gene. The CDR3 loop reads CASSLAALGFEYGGYTF. CDR3 coding DNA: TGCGCCAGCAGCTTGGCCGCACTGGGATTCGAGTACGGCGGCTACACCTTC.

This clonotype came up a few times. The rearrangement links TRBV28 to TRBJ2-6; 7 positions agree with TRBD2. This CDR3 has 18 residues. Germline V lookup: CDR1 MDHEN, CDR2 SYDVKM. V was clipped by 4 bases and J by 0 bases; unmatched bases: 9. The CDR3 nucleotides read TGTGCCAGCAGTTCCCACCGGGACTATGCCTCTGGGGCCAACGTCCTGACTTTC. Protein: CASSSHRDYASGANVLTF. Based on the CDR3 plus reference TRBV28 and TRBJ2-6, the full variable domain is DVKVTQSSRYLVKRTGEKVFLECVQDMDHENMFWYRQDPGLGLRLIYFSYDVKMKEKGDIPEGYSVSREKKERFSLILESASTNQTSMYLCASSSHRDYASGANVLTFGAGSRLTVL.

The genes are TRBV7-9 and TRBJ1-1, with D unclear. Germline assignment: CDR1 SEHNR and CDR2 FQNEAQ (reference sequence). Trimming left V 1 base short and J 6 bases short, with 9 bases between. This CDR3 is built from 13 residues. CDR3 amino acids: CASSLEGESEAFF. The CDR3 coding sequence is TGTGCCAGCAGCTTAGAAGGTGAATCTGAAGCTTTCTTT.

There are many counts of this clonotype. The genes are TRBV7-3 and TRBJ2-1; 8 bases fit TRBD1. In germline, CDR1 is SGHTA, CDR2 FQGTGA. The V segment lost 4 bases and the J segment 9 bases; nucleotides outside the gene matches: 2. This CDR3 has 12 residues. CDR3 bases: TGTGCCAGCAGCTCACAGGGGGGTGAGCAGTTCTTC. It specifies CASSSQGGEQFF.

The rearrangement links TRBV12-3 or TRBV12-4 to TRBJ2-1; TRBD2 might be the D (7 bases). The CDR3 runs to 13 residues. With 6 bases removed from V and 12 bases from J, the gap between germline ends came to 18 bases. CDR3: CASSRGGALWQFF. The CDR3 DNA sequence: TGTGCCAGCAGCCGAGGGGGGGCCTTGTGGCAGTTCTTC.

The V call is TRBV11-3, the J call TRBJ2-4; the D gene is possibly TRBD1 (5 bases). This CDR3 is built from 16 residues. Germline loops: CDR1 SGHNT, CDR2 YENEEA. V lost 1 base and J 0 bases, leaving 10 bases between the germline ends. The CDR3: CASSLARALAKNIQYF. DNA for the CDR3: TGTGCCAGCAGCTTAGCCAGGGCCCTAGCCAAAAACATTCAGTACTTC.

There are many counts of this clonotype. The chain has TRBV20-1 and TRBJ1-3; the D is unclear. CDR3 size: 13 residues. Trimming pared 2 bases from V and 7 bases from J, leaving 12 bases between. Germline CDR1 and CDR2: DFQATT and SNEGSKA (reference sequence). This CDR3 reads CSARKSEENTIYF. In nucleotides, the CDR3 is TGCAGTGCTAGAAAGTCAGAGGAGAACACCATATATTTT.

V is TRBV7-9 and J is TRBJ2-1; D is unresolved. CDR3 size: 13 residues. Trimming took off 1 base at V and 5 bases at J, with 6 bases between the two ends. CDR1 and CDR2 from the germline V gene are SEHNR and FQNEAQ (reference sequence). As DNA, the CDR3 is TGTGCCAGCAGCTTAGTAACTAACAATGAGCAGTTCTTC. Translating it yields CASSLVTNNEQFF.

The J gene is TRBJ1-2, the V gene TRBV15; D may be TRBD1 (6 bases). The CDR3 totals 19 residues. Trimming cost V 1 base and J 2 bases, with 23 bases left between them. The V gene's germline CDR1 is LNHNV and CDR2 YYDKDF (reference sequence). The CDR3 nucleotides are TGTGCCACCAGCAGAGTACACTTTCAGCAACCTCAGGGGAACTATGGCTACACCTTC. Translated, it gives CATSRVHFQQPQGNYGYTF. The entire variable domain, with the rest obtained from reference TRBV15 and TRBJ1-2, is as follows: DAMVIQNPRYQVTQFGKPVTLSCSQTLNHNVMYWYQQKSSQAPKLLFHYYDKDFNNEADTPDNFQSRRPNTSFCFLDIRSPGLGDTAMYLCATSRVHFQQPQGNYGYTFGSGTRLTVV.

This clonotype was recorded many times. Written as DNA, the CDR3 is TGTGCCAGCAGCTTAGAGTACAGGGCGAATTATGGCTACACCTTC. This encodes CASSLEYRANYGYTF. The chain is built from TRBV11-2 and TRBJ1-2; D is perhaps TRBD1 (6 bases). The CDR3 has 15 residues. Germline V gives CDR1 SGHAT, CDR2 FQNNGV. The germline V and J ends were trimmed by 0 bases and 5 bases, with 13 bases remaining between them.

CDR3 in DNA: TGTGCCACCAGGGAGACAGGGAAGAACTATGGCTACACCTTC. It yields the protein CATRETGKNYGYTF. The rearrangement links TRBV6-5 to TRBJ1-2, with 7 bases that match TRBD1. This CDR3 contains 14 residues. J gave up 2 bases and V 10 bases, and 10 bases lay outside the gene matches. Germline V lookup: CDR1 MNHEY, CDR2 SVGAGI.

This clonotype was recorded a few times. J is TRBJ1-1 and V is TRBV7-2, with D perhaps TRBD1 (6 bases). The V gene's germline CDR1 is SGHTA and CDR2 FQGNSA. Trimming took 3 bases from V and 10 from J, leaving 18 bases between them. There are 14 residues in the CDR3. In DNA, the CDR3 is TGTGCCAGCAGCTTCGTGGGGACATGGGTTGGAGCTTTCTTT. The encoded protein is CASSFVGTWVGAFF.

This clonotype was counted only a few times. The chain uses TRBV23-1 and TRBJ1-5; D possibly corresponds to TRBD1 (5 bases). TRBV23-1 is labeled an ORF, and its function is uncertain. The CDR3 extends over 16 amino acids. The ends were cut back, 4 bases at V and 0 bases at J, with 13 bases in the middle. This chain's CDR3 is CASSRSRDVSNQPQHF. The CDR3 DNA sequence: TGCGCCAGCAGTCGGTCCCGGGACGTTAGCAATCAGCCCCAGCATTTT.

This rearrangement joins TRBV5-4 to TRBJ1-1; D is unclear. The germline gives CDR1 SGHNT, CDR2 YYREEE (reference sequence). V shed 0 bases and J shed 5 bases, with 17 bases lying between them. This CDR3 is 16 amino acids long. This CDR3 reads CASSLGRGLSGTEAFF. The CDR3 coding sequence is TGTGCCAGCAGCTTGGGGCGGGGTCTCTCGGGAACTGAAGCTTTCTTT.

This clonotype has just a few counts. The chain employs TRBV18 and TRBJ1-5; tentative D call: TRBD1 (5 bases). The CDR3 length is 18 residues. Germline CDR1 reads KGHSH; CDR2 reads LQKENI. V lost 6 bases and J 3 bases, leaving 24 bases between the germline ends. CDR3 coding DNA: TGTGCCAGCTCTCCGAGTATAGGGACCGCGACCCTCAATCAGCCCCAGCATTTT. It codes for CASSPSIGTATLNQPQHF. The entire variable domain, with the rest obtained from reference TRBV18 and TRBJ1-5, is as follows: NAGVMQNPRHLVRRRGQEARLRCSPMKGHSHVYWYRQLPEEGLKFMVYLQKENIIDESGMPKERFSAEFPKEGPSILRIQQVVRGDSAAYFCASSPSIGTATLNQPQHFGDGTRLSIL.

The gene calls are TRBV5-1 and TRBJ2-2; D call uncertain. V was shortened by 0 bases and J by 4 bases, with 7 bases between the two germline ends. CDR3 size: 14 residues. Germline V gene sequence: CDR1 SGHRS, CDR2 YFSETQ. CDR3 region: CASSLEGITGELFF. As DNA, the CDR3 is TGCGCCAGCAGCTTGGAAGGGATCACCGGGGAGCTGTTTTTT.

The CDR3 nucleotides read TGCGCCAGCAGCCAAGTCGGGAACACCGGGGAGCTGTTTTTT. The encoded protein is CASSQVGNTGELFF. The chain recombines TRBV4-1 with TRBJ2-2, with unresolved D. CDR1 and CDR2 (germline): MGHRA, YSYEKL. Trimming cost V 1 base and J 1 base, with 4 bases left between them. The CDR3 consists of 14 residues.

V usage is TRBV7-2 and J usage is TRBJ1-1; D ambiguous. CDR1 and CDR2 from the germline V gene are SGHTA and FQGNSA. V was pared by 3 bases and J by 4 bases, with 15 bases between. CDR3 length: 15 amino acids. This chain's CDR3 is CASSLDPGFLTEAFF. CDR3 nucleotides: TGTGCCAGCAGCTTGGATCCAGGATTTCTCACTGAAGCTTTCTTT.